This T cell receptor beta chain appears in the sequencing data of a study of T cells in Graves' hyperthyroidism and ophthalmopathy. At least ten counts were recorded for this clonotype. Its antigen is unknown. The investigators amplified TCR beta CDR3 regions from RNA transcripts. HTBI primers drove first-round RT-PCR of the TCR CDR3. TCRdb reanalysed the multiplex PCR reads using MiXCR and keeps one entry per CDR3 protein. This repertoire shows some 440,000 distinct CDR3 sequences, about a sixth found once; its top ten account for approximately 14%. Points from the study as a whole: A median approximately 6.5 months before onset, the model predicted ophthalmopathy.

The sequencing input was blood. The source of this sequence is a woman younger than 30 with Graves' hyperthyroidism.

The CDR3 is CASSPDRILNYGYTF. The DNA for the CDR3 is TGTGCCAGTAGCCCAGACAGGATTCTAAACTATGGCTACACCTTC. This chain connects TRBV11-2 to TRBJ1-2, with a tentative D call TRBD1 (6 bases). The V end lost 9 bases, the J end lost 2 bases, and 19 bases lay between the germline ends. CDR3 length equals 15 residues. Germline CDR1 and CDR2: SGHAT and FQNNGV.